This TCR beta chain derives from a study of CD8+CD57+ T cells in acquired aplastic anemia. Study in general: Healthy donor sequencing depth: 10 million to 10.8 million CD4+, 11 million to 14 million CD8+ reads. Study results and limitations: Fewer than 30 CD8+ CDR3 sequences were shared between patients and controls.

Template material for TCR beta VDJ and CDR3 profiling consisted of genomic DNA. TCRdb called the reads again in MiXCR, with one record for every CDR3 protein. This sample has around 180,000 distinct CDR3 sequences; 55% to 80% occur once, and the top ten carry under 60%. As concerns this clonotype: Its antigen is currently unknown.

Sequenced sample: sorted CD4+, CD8+, or CD8+CD57+ T cells (not recorded which) from PBMCs. The receptor's source is a human donor in good health.

The CDR3 sequence is CASSFGGEPKLFF. The CDR3 DNA follows: TGTGCCAGCAGTTTCGGGGGAGAGCCCAAACTGTTTTTT. The rearrangement uses TRBV12-3 or TRBV12-4 and TRBJ1-4; weak D call: TRBD1 (5 bases). Trimming took off 3 bases at V and 11 bases at J, with 13 bases between the two ends. The CDR3 length is 13 residues.